These 32 T cell receptor beta chains share one sample of origin, sequenced in a study of shared clonotypes between healthy human individuals. Naivety among CD8 cells was defined by CD45RO negativity and positive CCR7 selection, thereby excluding terminally differentiated effector memory CD45RA+ cells. The table came from immunoSEQ multiplex PCR; TCRdb's copy has only in-frame clones and leaves some out. The table has millions of clones, about 95% seen once. The sample taken for sequencing was naive CD8+ T cells sorted from blood. All receptors come from a man between 18 and 35 years old in good health.

The V call is TRBV11-1, the J call TRBJ2-7; D unresolved. V lost 5 bases and J lost 2, with 10 bases in between. CDR1 is SGHAT, CDR2 FQDESV, per germline (reference sequence). The CDR3 spans 13 residues. The CDR3, as DNA: TGTGCCAGCAGCGTCGGGTTCGCCTACGAGCAGTACTTC. Protein: CASSVGFAYEQYF.

This clone showed up just once. This chain joins TRBV29-1 and TRBJ2-7, with a tentative D call TRBD1 (7 bases). CDR3 size: 15 residues. The ends were cut back, 6 bases at V and 0 bases at J, with 18 bases in the middle. The germline gives CDR1 SQVTM, CDR2 ANQGSEA. For the CDR3, the DNA is TGCAGCGTCGTCGAGGGGGGACAGAGCTCCTACGAGCAGTACTTC. It specifies CSVVEGGQSSYEQYF.

The chain is built from TRBV28 and TRBJ2-7; tentative D call: TRBD1 (5 bases). Per the germline V gene, CDR1 is MDHEN and CDR2 is SYDVKM. The CDR3 extends over 13 amino acids. Trimming removed 8 bases from V and 3 bases from J, with 14 bases in between. The CDR3 here is CASGWQGNYEQYF. CDR3 nucleotide sequence: TGTGCCAGCGGGTGGCAGGGTAACTACGAGCAGTACTTC.

The CDR3 DNA sequence: TGTGCCAGCAGCGAAACCGGGACAGGGATTGACGAGCAGTACTTC. Amino acids: CASSETGTGIDEQYF. The rearrangement links TRBV7-3 to TRBJ2-7, with 9 positions matching TRBD1. Germline trimming cut 5 bases from V and 5 bases from J; bases unmatched to any gene: 10. CDR3 length: 15 amino acids. Germline-derived CDR1 and CDR2 are SGHTA and FQGTGA. Full variable domain (outside the CDR3, taken from reference TRBV7-3 and TRBJ2-7): GAGVSQTPSNKVTEKGKYVELRCDPISGHTALYWYRQSLGQGPEFLIYFQGTGAADDSGLPNDRFFAVRPEGSVSTLKIQRTERGDSAVYLCASSETGTGIDEQYFGPGTRLTVT.

The rearrangement uses TRBV19 and TRBJ1-4; TRBD1 might be the D (5 bases). The CDR3 is 16 amino acids. Germline CDR1 and CDR2: LNHDA and SQIVND (reference sequence). V dropped 5 bases and J dropped 0 bases, with 13 bases sitting between them. CDR3 sequence reads: CASSSRDAATNEKLFF. The CDR3 nucleotides read TGTGCCAGTAGTTCCCGGGACGCCGCAACTAATGAAAAACTGTTTTTT.

In its sample, this clone was seen once. The sample carries other DNA sequences with the same CDR3. This chain connects TRBV27 to TRBJ2-3, with TRBD2 matching over 11 bases. The CDR3 spans 15 residues. J lost 3 bases, V lost 3 bases, and 2 bases had no gene match. CDR1 and CDR2 from the germline V gene are MNHEY and SMNVEV (reference sequence). As DNA, the CDR3 is TGTGCCAGCAGTTTGTCTAGCGGGGGGACAGATACGCAGTATTTT. Translating gives CASSLSSGGTDTQYF.

The J gene is TRBJ1-4, the V gene TRBV6-6; TRBD1 agrees at 9 bases. The J segment lost 12 bases and the V segment lost 0 bases, leaving 11 bases of the junction unmatched. The CDR3 is 16 residues long. Germline V gene lookup returns CDR1 MNHNY and CDR2 SVGAGI (reference sequence). CDR3 protein: CASSYSPGQGPGELFF. The DNA of the CDR3 is TGTGCCAGCAGTTACTCCCCCGGACAGGGGCCGGGGGAACTGTTTTTT.

The chain employs TRBV9 and TRBJ2-1, with TRBD2 matching over 9 bases. With V trimmed by 1 base and J by 6 bases, 8 bases remained unmatched. CDR1 is SGDLS, CDR2 YYNGEE, per germline. The CDR3 runs to 16 residues. The CDR3 DNA sequence: TGTGCCAGCAGCGTATATCCAGCGGGAGGTCCCAATGAGCAGTTCTTC. Protein: CASSVYPAGGPNEQFF. Combining the CDR3 with reference TRBV9 and TRBJ2-1 gives the whole variable domain DSGVTQTPKHLITATGQRVTLRCSPRSGDLSVYWYQQSLDQGLQFLIQYYNGEERAKGNILERFSAQQFPDLHSELNLSSLELGDSALYFCASSVYPAGGPNEQFFGPGTRLTVL.

The rearrangement uses TRBV7-9 and TRBJ2-5; TRBD1 matches at 7 bases. V lost 5 bases to trimming and J lost 0 bases; unmatched junction nucleotides: 6. The CDR3 totals 15 residues. CDR1 and CDR2 from the germline V gene are SEHNR and FQNEAQ (reference sequence). This CDR3 is CASSILGTDQETQYF. CDR3 DNA: TGTGCCAGCAGCATACTCGGGACAGACCAAGAGACCCAGTACTTC.

The V and J genes are TRBV2 and TRBJ2-3, with a tentative D call TRBD2 (6 bases). Germline V lookup: CDR1 SNHLY, CDR2 FYNNEI. V was cut by 10 bases and J by 1 base, with 21 bases left in between. The CDR3 length is 16 residues. The CDR3 sequence: CAITIGRDSRTDTQYF. The CDR3 nucleotides read TGTGCCATCACAATAGGGCGGGACTCTCGCACAGATACGCAGTATTTT.

This chain connects TRBV4-1 to TRBJ1-2, with a possible D match to TRBD1 (6 bases). The CDR3 sequence is 15 residues long. Germline V gives CDR1 MGHRA, CDR2 YSYEKL. Trimming removed 0 bases at V and 5 bases at J, with 13 bases between. As DNA, the CDR3 is TGCGCCAGCAGCCAAGAAGGGGGGCAAGGATATGGCTACACCTTC. This gives the protein CASSQEGGQGYGYTF.

About this clone itself: Other nucleotide sequences in the sample specify the same CDR3. The chain combines TRBV27 with TRBJ1-1; D is unresolved. The germline V gene encodes CDR1 MNHEY and CDR2 SMNVEV (reference sequence). The CDR3 is 14 amino acids. V lost 5 bases and J 1 base, leaving 11 bases between the germline ends. The CDR3 region is CASSVVGGNTEAFF. As DNA, the CDR3 is TGTGCCAGCAGTGTGGTCGGAGGGAACACTGAAGCTTTCTTT.

The rearrangement links TRBV15 to TRBJ1-1, with D uncertain. The V gene lost 4 bases and the J gene lost 0 bases, with 12 bases spanning the gap. The CDR3 sequence is 15 residues long. The germline gives CDR1 LNHNV, CDR2 YYDKDF (reference sequence). This CDR3 is CATSTNGRVNTEAFF. As DNA, the CDR3 is TGTGCCACCAGCACAAACGGTCGGGTGAACACTGAAGCTTTCTTT.

The chain combines TRBV28 with TRBJ2-1; D is ambiguous. The length of the CDR3 is 12 residues. Trimming took 2 bases from V and 6 from J, leaving 5 bases between them. Germline CDR1 and CDR2: MDHEN and SYDVKM. The CDR3 sequence: CASSLDSNEQFF. The CDR3 nucleotides read TGTGCCAGCAGTTTAGATAGCAATGAGCAGTTCTTC.

This rearrangement joins TRBV7-8 to TRBJ2-7, with TRBD2 matching over 8 bases. CDR3 length equals 14 residues. Unmatched junction bases numbered 7, after V lost 4 bases and J lost 5 bases. Germline assignment: CDR1 SGHVS and CDR2 FQNEAQ. Here the CDR3 reads CASSSYTSGHEQYF. The DNA of the CDR3 is TGTGCCAGCAGCTCCTATACTAGCGGCCACGAGCAGTACTTC.

The V and J genes are TRBV5-4 and TRBJ2-1; no clear D gene. The CDR3 runs 13 residues. Between the trimmed V and J ends, which lost 6 bases and 7 bases, there was a span of 14 bases. CDR1 and CDR2 from the germline V gene are SGHNT and YYREEE (reference sequence). The CDR3 coding sequence is TGTGCCAGCAACTCTTGGTGGGAAAATGAGCAGTTCTTC. This translates into CASNSWWENEQFF.

V is TRBV28 and J is TRBJ2-2; D is perhaps TRBD2 (6 bases). The CDR3 runs to 15 residues. Germline-derived CDR1 and CDR2 are MDHEN and SYDVKM. V was shortened by 5 bases and J by 4 bases, with 14 bases between the two germline ends. The CDR3 region has the DNA TGTGCCAGCAGTATTGGCTTAGCGGTCACCGGGGAGCTGTTTTTT. As protein: CASSIGLAVTGELFF.

This sequence joins TRBV13 and TRBJ2-5, with TRBD2 matching over 7 bases. The ends lost 1 base at V and 5 bases at J; junction bases unmatched: 4. The CDR3 is made up of 14 amino acids. Germline V gene sequence: CDR1 PRHDT, CDR2 FYEKMQ (reference sequence). The CDR3 loop is CASSLAGGKETQYF. DNA for the CDR3: TGTGCCAGCAGCTTAGCGGGGGGAAAGGAGACCCAGTACTTC.

A note on this clone: A read error may produce the germline difference seen at one junction end. V gene TRBV19 combines with J gene TRBJ1-2; D gene unclear. The germline V gene has CDR1 LNHDA and CDR2 SQIVND (reference sequence). The CDR3 is 14 residues long. The CDR3 DNA sequence: TGTGCCAGTAGTATAGTCGGAAGCGACTACGGCTACACCTTC. This codes for CASSIVGSDYGYTF.

The chain uses TRBV28 and TRBJ2-1, with TRBD2 identical over 15 bases. CDR3 length: 16 residues. Germline V CDR1 and CDR2: MDHEN, SYDVKM. Germline trimming cut 5 bases from V and 8 bases from J; bases unmatched to any gene: 7. The CDR3 reads CASSPGTSGGTDEQFF. DNA of the CDR3: TGTGCCAGCAGTCCCGGGACTAGCGGGGGGACAGATGAGCAGTTCTTC.

The chain is built from TRBV11-2 and TRBJ1-6; TRBD1 agrees at 7 bases. V trimming: 5 bases; J trimming: 4 bases; junction bases outside the gene matches: 8. CDR1 and CDR2 (germline): SGHAT, FQNNGV. The CDR3 loop spans 16 amino acids. This chain's CDR3 is CASSPTGTVYNSPLHF. Here the CDR3 DNA reads TGTGCCAGCAGCCCGACCGGGACAGTTTATAATTCACCCCTCCACTTT.

This sequence joins TRBV7-9 and TRBJ1-1, with TRBD1 as a possible D gene (6 bases). This CDR3 region has 15 residues. Trimming stripped 6 bases from V and 1 base from J, with 15 bases between. Looked up from germline, CDR1 is SEHNR and CDR2 is FQNEAQ (reference sequence). The CDR3 nucleotides are TGTGCCAGCAGTCCCGAAGGGGGTACGAACACTGAAGCTTTCTTT. It is translated as CASSPEGGTNTEAFF.

V gene TRBV4-3 combines with J gene TRBJ1-4; D may be TRBD1 (5 bases). This CDR3 contains 14 residues. The V end lost 3 bases, the J end lost 7 bases, and 12 bases lay between the germline ends. Germline V gene data show CDR1 as LGHNA and CDR2 as YSLEER. CDR3 coding DNA: TGCGCCAGCAGCCATGGGGAAGGGGCTGAAAAACTGTTTTTT. Translation: CASSHGEGAEKLFF.

V and J are TRBV2 and TRBJ2-1; 12 bases line up with TRBD2. CDR1 and CDR2 from the germline V gene are SNHLY and FYNNEI. The CDR3 is made up of 15 amino acids. V shed 6 bases and J 9 bases; nucleotides not matched to a gene: 9. The CDR3 loop is CASRKASGGASEQFF. The DNA for the CDR3 is TGTGCCAGCAGGAAGGCTAGCGGGGGGGCAAGTGAGCAGTTCTTC.

The rearrangement uses TRBV6-1 and TRBJ2-3; 7 bases fit TRBD1. V shed 2 bases, J shed 4 bases, and the junction held 9 bases outside the gene matches. Germline CDR1 and CDR2: MNHNS and SASEGT. This CDR3 comprises 16 residues. CDR3 residues: CASSERPGGRADTQYF. The DNA of the CDR3 is TGTGCCAGCAGTGAAAGGCCAGGGGGTCGCGCAGATACGCAGTATTTT.

V usage is TRBV5-1 and J usage is TRBJ2-7; possible D gene TRBD1, 5 bases. The CDR3 runs to 13 residues. V gave up 4 bases and J gave up 1 base, with 9 bases separating them. Germline values: CDR1 SGHRS, CDR2 YFSETQ. As DNA, the CDR3 is TGCGCCAGCAGCGAGGACACGTCCTACGAGCAGTACTTC. Translated: CASSEDTSYEQYF.

The V call is TRBV6-5, the J call TRBJ2-7; 9 bases are a match to TRBD2. This CDR3 spans 14 amino acids. Losses at the gene ends were 5 bases for V and 6 bases for J; bases not matched to a gene: 8. Germline V CDR1 and CDR2: MNHEY, SVGAGI. CDR3 in DNA: TGTGCCAGCAGTGCTAGCGGGGCACTTACCGAGCAGTACTTC. This gives the protein CASSASGALTEQYF.

The chain employs TRBV7-9 and TRBJ2-5; D gene unclear. V lost 1 base and J lost 5, with 11 bases in between. The CDR3 is 14 amino acids. Germline loops: CDR1 SEHNR, CDR2 FQNEAQ (reference sequence). DNA of the CDR3: TGTGCCAGCAGCTTAGTTGCAGCTGAGGAGACCCAGTACTTC. Translated, it gives CASSLVAAEETQYF.

The chain employs TRBV27 and TRBJ2-7; 9 bases align to TRBD1. CDR1 and CDR2 from the germline V gene are MNHEY and SMNVEV (reference sequence). V dropped 0 bases and J dropped 5; count of bases not matched to a gene: 8. This CDR3 is built from 16 residues. The CDR3 reads CASSLSSGQGFHEQYF. The CDR3 nucleotides are TGTGCCAGCAGTTTATCCTCGGGACAGGGATTTCACGAGCAGTACTTC.

The chain recombines TRBV30 with TRBJ2-7; TRBD2 agrees at 8 bases. Germline-derived CDR1 and CDR2 are GTSNPN and SVGIG (reference sequence). This CDR3 has 15 residues. J lost 4 bases, V lost 1 base, and 9 bases had no gene match. CDR3 nucleotides: TGTGCCTGGAGTGAACGGGAGGGCCGGGGTTACGAGCAGTACTTC. Translated, it gives CAWSEREGRGYEQYF.

J is TRBJ2-5 and V is TRBV11-3; maybe TRBD1 (5 bases). This CDR3 has 15 residues. The ends were cut back, 5 bases at V and 2 bases at J, with 15 bases in the middle. Germline V CDR1 and CDR2: SGHNT, YENEEA. CDR3 bases: TGTGCCAGCAGCGCAACTACAGGATTGCAAGAGACCCAGTACTTC. Translating gives CASSATTGLQETQYF.

The chain is built from TRBV5-4 and TRBJ1-4; no reliable D call. The CDR3 consists of 14 residues. Germline CDR1 is SGHNT and CDR2 is YYREEE (reference sequence). V dropped 4 bases and J dropped 8 bases, with 15 bases sitting between them. CDR3 sequence (DNA): TGTGCCAGCAGCCCCGGTAGGCCGGGGGAAAAACTGTTTTTT. Translating it yields CASSPGRPGEKLFF.